This TCR beta chain comes out of a study of regulatory T cells in long-lasting Graves disease. Per germline, CDR1 MNHNS and CDR2 SASEGT. The germline V and J ends were trimmed by 5 bases and 2 bases, with 13 bases remaining between them. The CDR3 contains 14 residues. Time point meaning: newly diagnosed GD, antithyroid drugs for less than 3 months. Extracted RNA from PBMCs served as the source of the TCR library. Enrollment of patients was through an endocrinology department in Xi'an, China. This clonotype occurred a few times. Construction of TCR beta libraries relied on iRepertoire HTBI primers and on Arm-PCR targeting CDR3 regions. TCRdb reprocessed the multiplex PCR reads via MiXCR and lists one record per CDR3 protein. Seen here are a few hundred thousand distinct CDR3 sequences, around 21% observed once, and the top ten hold approximately 15%.

The origin of this receptor is a female donor with Graves disease. This chain links TRBV6-1 with TRBJ2-7; D may be TRBD1 or TRBD2 (6 bases each). The source was peripheral blood mononuclear cells (PBMCs), collected at new diagnosis, from a patient treated with antithyroid drugs. The CDR3, as DNA: TGTGCCAGCAGTCCTCGGGGGCCCCCCTACGAGCAGTACTTC. This codes for CASSPRGPPYEQYF.